Following are 11 T cell receptor beta chains from one sample sequenced in a study of CD8 T cells in Susac syndrome. Random hexamers primed reverse transcription of about 0.45 to 1 ug RNA. TCRdb called the immunoSEQ multiplex PCR reads again in MiXCR, with one record for every CDR3 protein. The table lists under 200,000 distinct CDR3 sequences, roughly 96% of them singletons, with about 0.15% in the top ten. Material for sequencing was CD8+ T cells from PBMCs. These receptors originate from a human donor with multiple sclerosis.

J is TRBJ2-1 and V is TRBV27; D call uncertain. The CDR3 runs 15 residues. The germline gives CDR1 MNHEY, CDR2 SMNVEV (reference sequence). Trimming removed 4 bases from V and 0 bases from J, with 10 bases in between. In DNA form, the CDR3 reads TGTGCCAGCAGTTCCGCCGCCCTCTCCTACAATGAGCAGTTCTTC. Protein: CASSSAALSYNEQFF.

The J gene is TRBJ2-1, the V gene TRBV27, with TRBD1 identical over 8 bases. Germline-derived CDR1 and CDR2 are MNHEY and SMNVEV (reference sequence). The CDR3 totals 15 residues. Losses at the gene ends were 4 bases for V and 8 bases for J; bases not matched to a gene: 10. The CDR3: CASSSPRDRLHEQFF. The CDR3 region has the DNA TGTGCCAGCAGTTCGCCCCGGGACAGGCTCCATGAGCAGTTCTTC.

This chain's CDR3 is CSAIEVGEANYGYTF. The CDR3 DNA reads as TGCAGTGCTATTGAGGTTGGGGAAGCTAACTATGGCTACACCTTC. The chain is built from TRBV20-1 and TRBJ1-2; no reliable D call. Trimming took off 4 bases at V and 0 bases at J, with 15 bases between the two ends. Germline loops: CDR1 DFQATT, CDR2 SNEGSKA (reference sequence). CDR3 length: 15 residues.

The chain has TRBV13 and TRBJ1-6; D is uncertain. The CDR3 consists of 15 residues. Germline-derived CDR1 and CDR2 are PRHDT and FYEKMQ (reference sequence). Trimming took off 1 base at V and 7 bases at J, with 11 bases between the two ends. CDR3: CASSLEEGRNSPLHF. The DNA for the CDR3 is TGTGCCAGCAGCTTAGAGGAAGGGCGGAATTCACCCCTCCACTTT.

The chain links TRBV20-1 to TRBJ2-2; perhaps TRBD1 as D (6 bases). The CDR3 length is 11 residues. CDR1 is DFQATT and CDR2 is SNEGSKA in the germline V gene (reference sequence). The V end lost 6 bases, the J end lost 6 bases, and 8 bases lay between the germline ends. The CDR3 DNA reads as TGCAGTGCACAGGGCGCCGGGGAGCTGTTTTTT. The encoded protein is CSAQGAGELFF.

Comment on this clonotype: An end of the junction does not agree with germline; a read error may underlie this. This chain uses TRBV29-1 with TRBJ2-7; TRBD2 matches at 10 bases. The CDR3 is 14 amino acids. CDR1 SQVTM and CDR2 ANQGSEA come from the germline V gene. The CDR3: CNVEFSGGAPGQYF. CDR3 coding DNA: TGCAACGTTGAATTCAGCGGGGGGGCCCCGGGGCAGTACTTC.

This clonotype has only a few counts. The chain recombines TRBV27 with TRBJ2-7, with a weak D call TRBD2 (6 bases). The CDR3 is 15 residues long. V lost 2 bases and J 4 bases, leaving 15 bases between the germline ends. Germline CDR1 is MNHEY and CDR2 is SMNVEV (reference sequence). The CDR3 region has the DNA TGTGCCAGCAGTTTACTAGGAGGGCCGTTGTACGAGCAGTACTTC. Its protein is CASSLLGGPLYEQYF.

This clonotype was seen once. The chain employs TRBV6-6 and TRBJ2-7, with D tentatively TRBD1 (5 bases). This CDR3 region has 14 residues. Germline CDR1 MNHNY, CDR2 SVGAGI (reference sequence). Trimming removed 6 bases at V and 4 bases at J, with 16 bases between. DNA of the CDR3: TGTGCCAGCAGCGGGTCAGGGTGGGTTTACGAGCAGTACTTC. Residues: CASSGSGWVYEQYF.

CDR3 sequence reads: CASSLSFYEQYF. The CDR3 DNA follows: TGTGCCAGCAGTTTATCCTTCTACGAGCAGTACTTC. The rearrangement joins TRBV12-3 or TRBV12-4 to TRBJ2-7; D is uncertain. This CDR3 comprises 12 residues. V lost 2 bases and J 3 bases, leaving 5 bases between the germline ends.

The rearrangement uses TRBV11-2 and TRBJ2-7; TRBD1 matches at 7 bases. Germline V gene data show CDR1 as SGHAT and CDR2 as FQNNGV. The CDR3 contains 14 residues. V shed 0 bases, J shed 3 bases, and the junction held 2 bases outside the gene matches. Here the CDR3 reads CASSLDAGGYEQYF. The CDR3 DNA is TGTGCCAGCAGCTTAGATGCAGGGGGCTACGAGCAGTACTTC.

V and J are TRBV7-9 and TRBJ2-5, with a possible D match to TRBD1 (7 bases). The V and J ends lost 5 bases and 5 bases respectively, with 12 bases between them. The length of the CDR3 is 13 residues. The germline V gene has CDR1 SEHNR and CDR2 FQNEAQ (reference sequence). The CDR3 region has the DNA TGTGCCAGCAGCGCGGGACAGATTGAGACCCAGTACTTC. Amino acids: CASSAGQIETQYF. Using reference TRBV7-9 and TRBJ2-5 for the parts outside the CDR3, the full variable domain is DTGVSQNPRHKITKRGQNVTFRCDPISEHNRLYWYRQTLGQGPEFLTYFQNEAQLEKSRLLSDRFSAERPKGSFSTLEIQRTEQGDSAMYLCASSAGQIETQYFGPGTRLLVL.